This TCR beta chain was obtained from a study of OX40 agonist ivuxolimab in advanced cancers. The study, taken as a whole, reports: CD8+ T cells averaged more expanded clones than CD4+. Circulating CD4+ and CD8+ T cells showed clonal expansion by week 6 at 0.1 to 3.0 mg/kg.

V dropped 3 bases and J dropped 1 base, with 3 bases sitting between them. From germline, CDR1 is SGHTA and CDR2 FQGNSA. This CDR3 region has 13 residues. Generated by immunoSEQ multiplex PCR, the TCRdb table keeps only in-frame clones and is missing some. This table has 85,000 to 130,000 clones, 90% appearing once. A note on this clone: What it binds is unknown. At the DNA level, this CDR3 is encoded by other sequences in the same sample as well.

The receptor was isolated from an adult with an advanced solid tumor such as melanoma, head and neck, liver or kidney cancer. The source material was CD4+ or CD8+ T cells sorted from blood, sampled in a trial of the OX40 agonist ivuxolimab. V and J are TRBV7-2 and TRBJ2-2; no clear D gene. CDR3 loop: CASSFLNTGELFF. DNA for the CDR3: TGTGCCAGCAGCTTTCTGAACACCGGGGAGCTGTTTTTT.